The 27 T cell receptor beta chains below come from one sample, sequenced in a study of T-cell reconstitution after alpha-beta-depleted transplantation in children. A TCRbeta library incorporating unique molecular identifiers was prepared. Each CDR3 protein is one row after TCRdb ran MiXCR on the PCR reads. This repertoire shows 550,000 to 800,000 distinct CDR3 sequences, around 13% found once; its top ten account for around 0.79%. The input for sequencing was PBMCs, taken before TCRalphabeta/CD19-depleted stem cell transplant. These receptors were collected from a girl aged 2 to 10 with congenital amegakaryocytic thrombocytopenia, due to receive a stem cell transplant.

This clonotype has only a few counts. The CDR3 region is CASSPSFGYEQYF. The CDR3 region has the DNA TGTGCCAGTAGCCCTAGCTTTGGCTACGAGCAGTACTTC. This chain connects TRBV19 to TRBJ2-7, with a tentative D call TRBD2 (5 bases). From germline, CDR1 is LNHDA and CDR2 SQIVND (reference sequence). The CDR3 has 13 amino acids. The V and J ends lost 6 bases and 3 bases respectively, with 12 bases between them.

The sample holds many counts of this clonotype. This chain links TRBV20-1 with TRBJ2-1, with D tentatively TRBD1 (6 bases). The V end lost 4 bases, the J end lost 6 bases, and 16 bases lay between the germline ends. CDR1 is DFQATT and CDR2 is SNEGSKA in the germline V gene (reference sequence). The CDR3 spans 14 residues. CDR3 in DNA: TGCAGTGCTACCCCAGGGGATCTCTCCAATGAGCAGTTCTTC. The encoded protein is CSATPGDLSNEQFF.

The V and J genes are TRBV14 and TRBJ2-1, with TRBD2 matching 7 bases. The germline CDR1 and CDR2 sequences are SGHDN and FVKESK. The CDR3 covers 14 residues. Trimming cost V 2 bases and J 15 bases; bases outside gene matches: 13. The CDR3 nucleotides are TGTGCCAGCAGCCAACTAGCGGAGGTAGGAGTACCGTTCTTC. Translated: CASSQLAEVGVPFF.

In the case of this clonotype: A much larger clonotype is one base distant, so this may be a read error. The CDR3 nucleotides are TGCAGCGTTGGGCGGGAGCCCGGGGAGCCGTTTTTT. Translation gives CSVGREPGEPFF. This sequence joins TRBV29-1 and TRBJ2-2, with 7 nucleotides matching TRBD2. Germline V gene sequence: CDR1 SQVTM, CDR2 ANQGSEA. This CDR3 region has 12 residues.

J is TRBJ2-2 and V is TRBV6-1, with 8 bases aligning to TRBD2. V gave up 8 bases and J gave up 5 bases; unmatched junction bases: 10. The CDR3 consists of 15 residues. Germline CDR1 MNHNS, CDR2 SASEGT. DNA of the CDR3: TGTGCCAGCGGGGAAAGCGGGAGAGGAACCGGGGAGCTGTTTTTT. Protein product: CASGESGRGTGELFF.

This clonotype has ten or more counts. V is TRBV20-1 and J is TRBJ1-3; D uncertain. V was cut by 2 bases and J by 4 bases, with 6 bases left in between. This CDR3 has 12 amino acids. Germline V gives CDR1 DFQATT, CDR2 SNEGSKA (reference sequence). The CDR3 sequence: CSARHRGNTIYF. For the CDR3, the DNA is TGCAGTGCTAGACACCGCGGAAACACCATATATTTT.

This clonotype was seen many times. The rearrangement uses TRBV12-3 or TRBV12-4 and TRBJ2-7, with TRBD2 identical over 12 bases. Losses at the gene ends were 7 bases for V and 7 bases for J; bases not matched to a gene: 8. The length of the CDR3 is 14 residues. This CDR3 is CASTPGLAGFEQYF. DNA for the CDR3: TGTGCCAGCACCCCTGGACTAGCGGGATTTGAGCAGTACTTC.

This clonotype was seen many times. The chain uses TRBV6-5 and TRBJ2-5; the D is unclear. Trimming stripped 0 bases from V and 4 bases from J, with 9 bases between. CDR1 and CDR2 from the germline V gene are MNHEY and SVGAGI. The CDR3 contains 14 residues. Here the CDR3 reads CASSYSWMGETQYF. CDR3 DNA: TGTGCCAGCAGTTACTCGTGGATGGGAGAGACCCAGTACTTC.

This clonotype was detected many times. The chain carries TRBV29-1 and TRBJ1-2; 7 bases map to TRBD1. Looked up from germline, CDR1 is SQVTM and CDR2 is ANQGSEA. The CDR3 extends over 12 amino acids. The J segment lost 4 bases and the V segment lost 7 bases, leaving 6 bases of the junction unmatched. The CDR3 loop reads CSGQTGSYGYTF. The CDR3, as DNA: TGCAGCGGGCAGACAGGGAGCTATGGCTACACCTTC.

There are many counts of this clonotype. The chain uses TRBV20-1 and TRBJ2-3, with D unclear. Germline V gene lookup returns CDR1 DFQATT and CDR2 SNEGSKA (reference sequence). CDR3 length equals 12 residues. Trimming shortened V by 2 bases and J by 4 bases, and 7 bases separated the two germline ends. This CDR3 is CSARLGADTQYF. As DNA, the CDR3 is TGCAGTGCTAGACTGGGTGCAGATACGCAGTATTTT.

The chain couples TRBV5-1 to TRBJ1-1, with D unresolved. V lost 2 bases and J 0 bases, leaving 8 bases between the germline ends. The CDR3 loop spans 14 amino acids. Germline CDR1 SGHRS, CDR2 YFSETQ. CDR3 region: CASSLPNMNTEAFF. The DNA of the CDR3 is TGCGCCAGCAGCTTACCAAACATGAACACTGAAGCTTTCTTT.

This clonotype was seen ten or more times. The chain has TRBV20-1 and TRBJ2-1; maybe TRBD2 (6 bases). This CDR3 has 14 residues. V dropped 3 bases and J dropped 7 bases, with 16 bases sitting between them. Per germline, CDR1 DFQATT and CDR2 SNEGSKA (reference sequence). The chain's CDR3 is CSASISLARNEQFF. The CDR3 DNA is TGCAGTGCTAGCATCAGTCTAGCGCGAAATGAGCAGTTCTTC.

This clonotype turned up a few times. The chain carries TRBV14 and TRBJ2-7, with D tentatively TRBD1 (6 bases). CDR3 length equals 15 residues. Deletions cut 4 bases from V and 4 bases from J, with 17 bases between. Germline V gives CDR1 SGHDN, CDR2 FVKESK. Written as DNA, the CDR3 is TGTGCCAGCAGCCTCAGCAGGGGAAGGTTTTACGAGCAGTACTTC. It specifies CASSLSRGRFYEQYF.

The sample holds many counts of this clonotype. The chain links TRBV20-1 to TRBJ1-1; 7 nucleotides agree with TRBD1. Germline lookup yields CDR1 DFQATT and CDR2 SNEGSKA (reference sequence). The trim removed 5 bases at V and 4 bases at J, leaving 13 bases unmatched. The CDR3 loop spans 15 amino acids. The CDR3 bases are TGCAGTGCTGACAGGACAGGTTACGGGAGCACTGAAGCTTTCTTT. Protein: CSADRTGYGSTEAFF.

This clonotype was seen ten or more times. The genes are TRBV9 and TRBJ1-4; 8 bases map to TRBD1. Germline loops: CDR1 SGDLS, CDR2 YYNGEE. CDR3 length equals 15 residues. The J segment lost 6 bases and the V segment lost 4 bases, leaving 8 bases of the junction unmatched. DNA of the CDR3: TGTGCCAGCAGCTTCATGGGACAGGCTCATGAAAAACTGTTTTTT. Protein sequence: CASSFMGQAHEKLFF.

This clonotype was counted a few times. The CDR3 bases are TGTGCCAGCAGCCCAGACAGGGTGAGGGCCAAAAACATTCAGTACTTC. It is translated as CASSPDRVRAKNIQYF. The chain combines TRBV7-8 with TRBJ2-4; 7 bases agree with TRBD1. V lost 5 bases and J lost 1; bases outside the gene matches: 8. The CDR3 is made up of 16 amino acids. Germline loops: CDR1 SGHVS, CDR2 FQNEAQ.

The table lists this clonotype with many counts. The rearrangement joins TRBV11-2 to TRBJ2-1; D is undetermined. CDR3 size: 15 residues. Per the germline V gene, CDR1 is SGHAT and CDR2 is FQNNGV. The V gene lost 2 bases and the J gene lost 7 bases, with 15 bases spanning the gap. The DNA of the CDR3 is TGTGCCAGCAGCTTAACGGCCCTTATGTGGAATGAGCAGTTCTTC. It translates to CASSLTALMWNEQFF.

This clonotype was found many times. The rearrangement links TRBV24-1 to TRBJ2-1, with 7 bases fitting TRBD1. This CDR3 comprises 17 residues. V lost 4 bases and J lost 3; bases outside the gene matches: 11. Germline CDR1 KGHDR, CDR2 SFDVKD. The CDR3 DNA sequence: TGTGCCACCAGTGACGCAGCCCCCGGGACAGACTACAATGAGCAGTTCTTC. Encoded protein: CATSDAAPGTDYNEQFF.

This chain connects TRBV12-3 or TRBV12-4 to TRBJ2-3, with D possibly being TRBD2 (6 bases). V shed 5 bases and J shed 7 bases, with 13 bases lying between them. The CDR3 is 13 residues long. CDR3 amino acids: CASSPWDSNTQYF. CDR3 nucleotides: TGTGCCAGCAGTCCTTGGGACTCCAATACGCAGTATTTT.

This clonotype has a single count. This rearrangement joins TRBV2 to TRBJ1-5; D not resolved. Germline V gives CDR1 SNHLY, CDR2 FYNNEI. This CDR3 contains 14 residues. V lost 7 bases and J 7 bases, leaving 17 bases between the germline ends. Written as DNA, the CDR3 is TGTGCCAGCAATGAGGCCAGTCTTGGGCAGCCCCAGCATTTT. Translation gives CASNEASLGQPQHF. The whole variable domain, remainder taken from reference TRBV2 and TRBJ1-5, is EPEVTQTPSHQVTQMGQEVILRCVPISNHLYFYWYRQILGQKVEFLVSFYNNEISEKSEIFDDQFSVERPDGSNFTLKIRSTKLEDSAMYFCASNEASLGQPQHFGDGTRLSIL.

This chain links TRBV5-5 with TRBJ1-1; no clear D gene. Germline V gene data show CDR1 as SGHKS and CDR2 as YYEKEE (reference sequence). The CDR3 is 16 amino acids. V lost 4 bases and J 4 bases, leaving 20 bases between the germline ends. The DNA for the CDR3 is TGTGCCAGCAGCACCCGGTCCCAGCCCTTGAGCACTGAAGCTTTCTTT. It codes for CASSTRSQPLSTEAFF. Variable domain in full (rest from reference TRBV5-5 and TRBJ1-1): DAGVTQSPTHLIKTRGQQVTLRCSPISGHKSVSWYQQVLGQGPQFIFQYYEKEERGRGNFPDRFSARQFPNYSSELNVNALLLGDSALYLCASSTRSQPLSTEAFFGQGTRLTVV.

The rearrangement links TRBV20-1 to TRBJ2-7; maybe TRBD2 (6 bases). With 1 base removed from V and 6 bases from J, the gap between germline ends came to 16 bases. Per germline, CDR1 DFQATT and CDR2 SNEGSKA (reference sequence). This CDR3 comprises 14 residues. In nucleotides, the CDR3 is TGCAGTGCTAGAGTAACCGGGAGTGGCTCCGAGCAGTACTTC. It specifies CSARVTGSGSEQYF.

The V gene is TRBV6-1, the J gene TRBJ2-5; TRBD1 matches 7 bases. V lost 6 bases, J lost 5 bases, and 6 bases stayed unmatched. The CDR3 is 13 residues long. Germline loops: CDR1 MNHNS, CDR2 SASEGT. CDR3 in DNA: TGTGCCAGCAGACGAGACAGGGTGGAGACCCAGTACTTC. It codes for CASRRDRVETQYF.

The rearrangement uses TRBV2 and TRBJ2-1, with TRBD1 matching 11 bases. J gave up 7 bases and V 1 base, and 3 bases lay outside the gene matches. Germline V CDR1 and CDR2: SNHLY, FYNNEI. This CDR3 contains 15 residues. The CDR3 spells CASSEEGTGGNEQFF. DNA for the CDR3: TGTGCCAGCAGTGAAGAAGGGACAGGGGGTAATGAGCAGTTCTTC.

This clonotype was picked up many times. The V and J genes are TRBV28 and TRBJ2-3, with TRBD1 matching over 8 bases. Germline trimming cut 9 bases from V and 0 bases from J; bases unmatched to any gene: 8. CDR1 and CDR2 from the germline V gene are MDHEN and SYDVKM. The CDR3 extends over 15 amino acids. The CDR3 sequence is CASLPWDRSTDTQYF. CDR3 DNA: TGTGCCAGTCTCCCGTGGGACAGGAGCACAGATACGCAGTATTTT.

This clonotype was observed at least ten times. V gene TRBV5-1 combines with J gene TRBJ2-2; unclear D gene. CDR1 is SGHRS and CDR2 is YFSETQ in the germline V gene. Trimming left V 0 bases short and J 4 bases short, with 10 bases between. CDR3 length: 15 residues. The CDR3 nucleotides read TGCGCCAGCAGCTTGGGAACCAGCCTCACCGGGGAGCTGTTTTTT. Its protein is CASSLGTSLTGELFF.

At least ten counts were recorded for this clonotype. The chain recombines TRBV20-1 with TRBJ2-3; a weak D match, TRBD2 (6 bases). The CDR3 consists of 15 residues. Germline CDR1 is DFQATT and CDR2 is SNEGSKA (reference sequence). V was pared by 3 bases and J by 4 bases, with 17 bases between. In DNA, the CDR3 is TGCAGTGCTAGTCCCCGGAGCGGGCTCTCAGATACGCAGTATTTT. Its translation is CSASPRSGLSDTQYF.